This entry is about one TCR beta chain. Germline loops: CDR1 MNHEY, CDR2 SMNVEV (reference sequence). Deletions cut 6 bases from V and 4 bases from J, with 9 bases between. There are 12 residues in the CDR3. The sample is drawn from a study of T cell changes during pregnancy in multiple sclerosis. Generated by immunoSEQ multiplex PCR, the TCRdb table keeps only in-frame clones and is missing some. The sample consists of roughly 87,000 clones, 90% to 95% of them appearing once. The chain combines TRBV27 with TRBJ1-2; D remains unclear. The starting material was PBMCs, obtained in the first trimester of pregnancy. This clonotype was obtained from a female donor in good health, serving as a control in a pregnancy study. Some clones in this sample may be carry-over from other donors' samples. The CDR3 spells CASSPSGYGYTF. Written as DNA, the CDR3 is TGTGCCAGCAGCCCCTCCGGCTATGGCTACACCTTC.